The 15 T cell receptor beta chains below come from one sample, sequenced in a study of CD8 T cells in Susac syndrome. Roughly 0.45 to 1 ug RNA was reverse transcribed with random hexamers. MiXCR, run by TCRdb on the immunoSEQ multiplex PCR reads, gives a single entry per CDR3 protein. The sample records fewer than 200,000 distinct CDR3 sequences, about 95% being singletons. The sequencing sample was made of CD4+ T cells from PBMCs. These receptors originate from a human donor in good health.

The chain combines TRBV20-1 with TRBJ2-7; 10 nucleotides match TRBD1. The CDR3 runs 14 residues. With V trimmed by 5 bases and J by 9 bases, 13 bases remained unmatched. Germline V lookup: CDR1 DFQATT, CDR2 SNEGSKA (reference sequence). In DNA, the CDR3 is TGCAGTGCTCTTACCGGGACAGGGGTTGAGGTGCAGTACTTC. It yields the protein CSALTGTGVEVQYF.

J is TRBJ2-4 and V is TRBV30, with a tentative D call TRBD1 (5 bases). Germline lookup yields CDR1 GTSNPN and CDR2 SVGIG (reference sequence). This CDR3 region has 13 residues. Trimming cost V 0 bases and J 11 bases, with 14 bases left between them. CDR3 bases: TGTGCCTGGAGTGTACGGCAGCAGGGCCTTCAGTACTTC. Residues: CAWSVRQQGLQYF.

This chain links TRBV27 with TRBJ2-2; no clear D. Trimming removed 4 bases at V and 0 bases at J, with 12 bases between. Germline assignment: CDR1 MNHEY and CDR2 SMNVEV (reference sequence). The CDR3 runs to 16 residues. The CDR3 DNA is TGTGCCAGCAGTTCTTACACTTCCGCGAACACCGGGGAGCTGTTTTTT. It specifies CASSSYTSANTGELFF.

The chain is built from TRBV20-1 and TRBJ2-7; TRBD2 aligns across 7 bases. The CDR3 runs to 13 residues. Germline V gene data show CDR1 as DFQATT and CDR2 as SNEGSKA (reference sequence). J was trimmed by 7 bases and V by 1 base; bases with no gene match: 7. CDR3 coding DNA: TGCAGTGCTAGAGTCGGTCTAGCGGAGGAGCAGTACTTC. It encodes CSARVGLAEEQYF.

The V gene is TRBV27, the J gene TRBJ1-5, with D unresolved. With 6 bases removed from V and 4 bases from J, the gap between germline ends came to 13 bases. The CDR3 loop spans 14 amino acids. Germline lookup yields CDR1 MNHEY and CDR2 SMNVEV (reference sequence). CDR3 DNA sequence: TGTGCCAGCAGCGAATTTGGACGGAATCAGCCCCAGCATTTT. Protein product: CASSEFGRNQPQHF.

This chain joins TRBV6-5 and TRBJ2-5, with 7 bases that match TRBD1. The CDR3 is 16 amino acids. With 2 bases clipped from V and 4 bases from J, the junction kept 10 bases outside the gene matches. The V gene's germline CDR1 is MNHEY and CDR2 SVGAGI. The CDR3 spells CASSYGDRGDLETQYF. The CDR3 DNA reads TGTGCCAGCAGTTACGGGGACAGAGGGGACCTAGAGACCCAGTACTTC.

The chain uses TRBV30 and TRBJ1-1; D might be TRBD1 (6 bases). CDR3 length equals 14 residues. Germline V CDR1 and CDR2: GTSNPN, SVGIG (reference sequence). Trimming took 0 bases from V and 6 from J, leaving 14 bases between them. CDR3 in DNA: TGTGCCTGGAGTGTGGGGCGGGGGGCCCCTGAAGCTTTCTTT. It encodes CAWSVGRGAPEAFF. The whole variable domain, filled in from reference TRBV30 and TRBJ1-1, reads SQTIHQWPATLVQPVGSPLSLECTVEGTSNPNLYWYRQAAGRGLQLLFYSVGIGQISSEVPQNLSASRPQDRQFILSSKKLLLSDSGFYLCAWSVGRGAPEAFFGQGTRLTVV.

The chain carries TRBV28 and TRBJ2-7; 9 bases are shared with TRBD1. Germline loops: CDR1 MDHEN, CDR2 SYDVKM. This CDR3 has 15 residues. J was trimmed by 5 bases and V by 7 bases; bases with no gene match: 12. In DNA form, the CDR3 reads TGTGCCAGCACCCTAGATCCGGGACAGGGAAACGAGCAGTACTTC. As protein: CASTLDPGQGNEQYF.

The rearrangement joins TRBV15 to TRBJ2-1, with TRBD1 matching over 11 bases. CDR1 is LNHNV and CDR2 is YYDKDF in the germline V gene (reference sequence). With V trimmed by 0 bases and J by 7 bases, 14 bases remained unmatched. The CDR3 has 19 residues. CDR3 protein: CATSRDAHDGDRGINEQFF. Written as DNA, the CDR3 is TGTGCCACCAGCAGAGATGCCCATGACGGGGACAGGGGGATAAATGAGCAGTTCTTC.

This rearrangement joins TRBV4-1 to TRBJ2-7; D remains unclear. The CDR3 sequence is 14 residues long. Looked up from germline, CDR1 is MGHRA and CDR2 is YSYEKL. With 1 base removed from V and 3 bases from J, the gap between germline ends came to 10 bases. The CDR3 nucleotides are TGCGCCAGCAGCCAAGTAAGCACCGTCTACGAGCAGTACTTC. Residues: CASSQVSTVYEQYF.

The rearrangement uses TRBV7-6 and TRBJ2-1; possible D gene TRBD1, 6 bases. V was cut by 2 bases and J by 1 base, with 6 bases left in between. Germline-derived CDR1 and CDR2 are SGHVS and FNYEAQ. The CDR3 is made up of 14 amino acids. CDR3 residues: CASSLQGSYNEQFF. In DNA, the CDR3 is TGTGCCAGCAGCTTACAGGGGTCCTACAATGAGCAGTTCTTC. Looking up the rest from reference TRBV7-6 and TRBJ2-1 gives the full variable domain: GAGVSQSPRYKVTKRGQDVALRCDPISGHVSLYWYRQALGQGPEFLTYFNYEAQQDKSGLPNDRFSAERPEGSISTLTIQRTEQRDSAMYRCASSLQGSYNEQFFGPGTRLTVL.

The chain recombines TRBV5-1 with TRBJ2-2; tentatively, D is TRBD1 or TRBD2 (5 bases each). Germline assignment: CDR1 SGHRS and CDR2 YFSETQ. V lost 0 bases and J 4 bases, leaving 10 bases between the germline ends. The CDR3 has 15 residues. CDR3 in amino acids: CASSLGGPGTGELFF. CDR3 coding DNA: TGCGCCAGCAGCTTGGGGGGACCAGGCACCGGGGAGCTGTTTTTT.

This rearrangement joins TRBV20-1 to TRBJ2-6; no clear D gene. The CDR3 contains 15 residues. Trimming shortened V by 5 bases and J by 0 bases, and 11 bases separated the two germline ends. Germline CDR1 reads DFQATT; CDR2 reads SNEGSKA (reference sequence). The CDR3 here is CSAFSGSSGANVLTF. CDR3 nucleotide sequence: TGCAGTGCTTTTTCGGGCAGCTCTGGGGCCAACGTCCTGACTTTC.

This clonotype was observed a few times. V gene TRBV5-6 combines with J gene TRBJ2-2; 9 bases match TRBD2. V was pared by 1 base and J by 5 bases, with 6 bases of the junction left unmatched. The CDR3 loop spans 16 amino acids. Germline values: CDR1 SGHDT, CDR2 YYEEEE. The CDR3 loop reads CASSLSSGRITGELFF. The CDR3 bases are TGTGCCAGCAGCTTGTCCAGCGGGAGGATAACCGGGGAGCTGTTTTTT.

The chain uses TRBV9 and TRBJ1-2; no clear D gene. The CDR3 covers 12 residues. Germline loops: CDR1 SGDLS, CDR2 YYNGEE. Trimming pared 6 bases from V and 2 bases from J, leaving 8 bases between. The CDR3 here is CASKAGNYGYTF. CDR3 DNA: TGTGCCAGCAAGGCGGGCAACTATGGCTACACCTTC. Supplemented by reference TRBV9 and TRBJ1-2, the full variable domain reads DSGVTQTPKHLITATGQRVTLRCSPRSGDLSVYWYQQSLDQGLQFLIQYYNGEERAKGNILERFSAQQFPDLHSELNLSSLELGDSALYFCASKAGNYGYTFGSGTRLTVV.